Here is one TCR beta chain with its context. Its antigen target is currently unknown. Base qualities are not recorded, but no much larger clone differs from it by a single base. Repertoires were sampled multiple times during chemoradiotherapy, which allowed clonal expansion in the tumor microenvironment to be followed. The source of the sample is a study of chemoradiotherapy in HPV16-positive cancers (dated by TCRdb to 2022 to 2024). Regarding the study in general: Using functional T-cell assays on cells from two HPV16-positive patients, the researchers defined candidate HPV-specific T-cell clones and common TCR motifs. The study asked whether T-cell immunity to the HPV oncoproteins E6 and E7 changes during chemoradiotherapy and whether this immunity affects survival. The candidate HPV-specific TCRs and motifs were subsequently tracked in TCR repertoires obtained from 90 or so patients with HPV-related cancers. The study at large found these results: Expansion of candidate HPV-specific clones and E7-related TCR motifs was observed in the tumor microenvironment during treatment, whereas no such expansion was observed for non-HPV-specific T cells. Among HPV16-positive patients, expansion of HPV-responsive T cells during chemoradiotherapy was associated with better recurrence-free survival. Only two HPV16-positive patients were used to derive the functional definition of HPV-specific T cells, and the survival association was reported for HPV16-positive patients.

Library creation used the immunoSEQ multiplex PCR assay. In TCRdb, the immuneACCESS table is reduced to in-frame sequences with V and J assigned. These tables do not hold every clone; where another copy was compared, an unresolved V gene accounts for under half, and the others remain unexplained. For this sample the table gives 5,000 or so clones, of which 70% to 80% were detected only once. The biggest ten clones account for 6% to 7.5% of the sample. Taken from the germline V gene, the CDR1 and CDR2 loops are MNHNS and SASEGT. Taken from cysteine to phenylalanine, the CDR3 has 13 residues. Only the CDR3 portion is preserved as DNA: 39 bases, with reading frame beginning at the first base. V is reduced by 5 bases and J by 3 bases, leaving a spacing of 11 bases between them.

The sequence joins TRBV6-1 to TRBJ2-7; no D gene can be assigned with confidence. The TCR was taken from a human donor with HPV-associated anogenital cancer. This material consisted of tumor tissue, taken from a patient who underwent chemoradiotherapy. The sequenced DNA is TGTGCCAGCAGTCCAAAAGGGCTCTACGAGCAGTACTTC. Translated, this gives CASSPKGLYEQYF.